This TCR beta chain was captured in a study of blood T cell repertoires in COVID-19. The germline V gene has CDR1 LGHNA and CDR2 YSLEER. The trim removed 3 bases at V and 0 bases at J, leaving 10 bases unmatched. The CDR3 has 20 residues. The repertoire was sequenced with immunoSEQ multiplex PCR; TCRdb's copy has only in-frame clones and lacks some. The sample yields a few hundred thousand clones, 80% to 90% seen once. Grouping used clinical history reported by participants in a survey and questionnaire. The receptor's source is a woman in her thirties or forties with acute COVID-19. Material for sequencing was PBMCs or T cells enriched from blood (not recorded which). This chain uses TRBV4-3 with TRBJ2-6; 11 bases are shared with TRBD1. In DNA form, the CDR3 reads TGCGCCAGCAGCCATAAGAGGGACAGGGGGTCCAACTCTGGGGCCAACGTCCTGACTTTC. This gives the protein CASSHKRDRGSNSGANVLTF.